This entry features one T cell receptor beta chain sequence. The clone's antigen remains unknown. No much larger clone is present one base from it, and per-base qualities are unavailable. The CDR3 goes from the cysteine to the phenylalanine over 15 residues. Solely the CDR3 DNA is kept, with 45 bases framed from the first base. The germline V gene encodes CDR1 SGHNT and CDR2 YYREEE (reference sequence). Trimmed from V: 3 bases; trimmed from J: 6 bases; junction bases lacking a gene match: 7. This specimen belongs to a study of PD-L1 blockade in urothelial cancer (TCRdb year 2017). For the wider study: Therapy was started around 2014 for all patients, and atezolizumab 1,200 mg was administered intravenously every 3 weeks. About 90% of the roughly 30 patients were males with bladder-origin urothelial cancer, and about 65% of the 29 reported a prior smoking history. Patients had an ECOG performance status of 0 or 1 and had received between 0 and 3 prior chemotherapy regimens. Blood samples were analyzed 3 weeks after the start of treatment (second dose) and 6 weeks after the start of treatment. Blood samples gave a median of about 130,000 T cells and tens of thousands of unique TCRs, with a median clonality of roughly 0.081. Somatic, immune and clinical correlates of response to PD-L1 blockade with atezolizumab in urothelial cancer were the focus of an exploratory multi-omic analysis. TCR sequencing covered pretreatment tumor samples and matched, serially collected peripheral blood taken before and after atezolizumab treatment. Progression-free survival longer than 6 months counted as durable clinical benefit, and TCR features were additionally tested against both progression-free and overall survival. In the same patients, whole exome sequencing and RNA sequencing of pretreatment tumors were performed in addition to TCR sequencing. Durable clinical benefit was achieved by nine patients but not by the remaining 20. Pretreatment blood TCR-seq was available for about 27 patients, at least one posttreatment blood collection was obtained for around 25 patients, and tumor TCR-seq was available for around 25 patients. The full study reports these points: Small sample size (n ≈ 27) and many exploratory analyses mean the results are intended to be hypothesis-generating. A pretreatment peripheral blood TCR clonality below the median was linked to improved progression-free and overall survival. Greater expansion of tumor-associated TCR clones in peripheral blood 3 weeks after the start of treatment was observed in patients with durable benefit (n of about 22, p = 0.022).

The time point label here, explained by the study, means: pretreatment peripheral blood. A cohort of more than 25 patients with locally advanced or metastatic urothelial carcinoma, treated at Memorial Sloan Kettering on a trial protocol, was included. Peripheral blood mononuclear cells were collected pretreatment and during treatment, with between 1 and 8 total time points obtained per patient. The Qiagen DNeasy Blood extraction kit was used to purify genomic DNA from total PBMCs and tumor samples. Collected pretreatment and during treatment, PBMCs were isolated and stored as previously described. Each PCR received spiked-in synthetic TCR analog templates so that absolute template abundance could be estimated from read counts. The immunoSEQ assay used bias-controlled V and J gene primers to amplify TCRbeta CDR3 regions from genomic DNA. Sequencing of rearranged TCRbeta segments was done at approximately 20X coverage. For the original study's pipeline: Clustering was used to correct sequencing errors, and CDR3s were annotated against IMGT to assign V, D and J genes. Downstream analyses used only productive TCRbeta rearrangements and left out out-of-frame or stop-codon sequences. To compute clonality, Shannon entropy was normalized by the log of the number of unique productive sequences and then subtracted from one. Clones differing between time points or between blood and tumor were identified by Fisher's exact test with Benjamini-Hochberg correction at adjusted p below 0.01. TCRdb obtained this table from immuneACCESS and retained in-frame rearrangements with V and J assigned. These tables miss some clones; where compared with another copy, unresolved V genes account for less than half of the shortfall, and the remainder is unexplained. The D gene and trimming were derived from the DNA, and the V and J assignments and clone size from that table. The sample contains tens of thousands of clones, around four fifths of them found a single time. Under 8.5% of the sample lies in the top ten.

The sequenced sample was PBMCs, obtained around atezolizumab (anti-PD-L1) treatment. This sequence uses TRBV5-4 and TRBJ2-1; 9 middle bases align to TRBD1. This TCR derives from a middle-aged man with urothelial cancer. The DNA sequence is TGTGCCAGCAGCTCGGGACAGGGAGTCGTCAATGAGCAGTTCTTC. This encodes CASSSGQGVVNEQFF.